These 2 T cell receptor beta chains were sequenced from one sample in a study of T cell responses to AZD1222 COVID-19 vaccine. Data came from immunoSEQ multiplex PCR; TCRdb stores just in-frame clones and leaves some out. In the table there are 100,000 to 130,000 clones, roughly 87% of which are singletons. The sequences come from peripheral blood, collected on day 0 of MenACWY control vaccination. The source is an adult in good health.

This sequence joins TRBV4-3 and TRBJ1-2, with TRBD1 matching 9 bases. Germline-derived CDR1 and CDR2 are LGHNA and YSLEER. The J segment lost 6 bases and the V segment lost 0 bases, leaving 2 bases of the junction unmatched. The CDR3 has 14 amino acids. In DNA form, the CDR3 reads TGCGCCAGCAGCCAAGAAACAGGGGGCCATGGCTACACCTTC. As protein: CASSQETGGHGYTF.

The chain combines TRBV20-1 with TRBJ2-7, with D uncertain. The germline CDR1 and CDR2 sequences are DFQATT and SNEGSKA (reference sequence). This CDR3 has 10 amino acids. The CDR3 reads CSPTDYEQYF. CDR3 in DNA: TGCAGCCCTACAGACTACGAGCAGTACTTC.